Presented here are 27 T cell receptor beta chains from one specimen sequenced in a study of blood T cell repertoires in COVID-19. Libraries were prepared by immunoSEQ multiplex PCR; TCRdb keeps only in-frame clonotypes and omits some of them. Counted here are 45,000 to 55,000 clones, 70% to 90% occurring once; the ten biggest clones make up about 5.8%. What was sequenced was peripheral blood. The receptors derive from a human donor in a cohort sampled during active COVID-19.

This clone showed up just a few times. CDR3 in amino acids: CASTGLVKNYEQYF. In DNA, the CDR3 is TGTGCCAGCACAGGACTAGTTAAGAACTACGAGCAGTACTTC. This rearrangement joins TRBV6-5 to TRBJ2-7, with TRBD2 matching 7 bases. The CDR3 covers 14 residues. Looked up from germline, CDR1 is MNHEY and CDR2 is SVGAGI. V was clipped by 7 bases and J by 3 bases; unmatched bases: 9.

This clone appeared once. The chain joins TRBV28 to TRBJ1-1; D perhaps matches TRBD1 (5 bases). Looked up from germline, CDR1 is MDHEN and CDR2 is SYDVKM. V gave up 2 bases and J gave up 6 bases, with 10 bases separating them. The CDR3 totals 13 residues. CDR3 sequence: CASSLGTIAEAFF. CDR3 in DNA: TGTGCCAGCAGTTTAGGGACTATCGCTGAAGCTTTCTTT.

This chain connects TRBV6-1 to TRBJ1-2; the match to TRBD1 covers 9 bases. The V and J ends lost 0 bases and 3 bases, in that order; junction bases with no gene match: 2. This CDR3 is built from 15 residues. The germline gives CDR1 MNHNS, CDR2 SASEGT. CDR3 residues: CASSEARTGDYGYTF. The CDR3 nucleotides are TGTGCCAGCAGTGAAGCGCGGACAGGGGACTATGGCTACACCTTC.

The rearrangement joins TRBV6-2 or TRBV6-3 to TRBJ1-5; D remains ambiguous. V was pared by 5 bases and J by 3 bases, with 17 bases between. The CDR3 has 16 amino acids. Germline-derived CDR1 and CDR2 are MNHEY and SVGEGT. For the CDR3, the DNA is TGTGCCAGCAGTGCACTAGAGGGCTTCATCAATCAGCCCCAGCATTTT. This encodes CASSALEGFINQPQHF.

This chain joins TRBV5-1 and TRBJ1-1; maybe TRBD1 (6 bases). Trimming shortened V by 7 bases and J by 1 base, and 14 bases separated the two germline ends. Germline lookup yields CDR1 SGHRS and CDR2 YFSETQ. This CDR3 spans 14 amino acids. The CDR3 region has the DNA TGCGCCAGCCGTATGGGGGACACGAACACTGAAGCTTTCTTT. Translated: CASRMGDTNTEAFF.

The V and J genes are TRBV20-1 and TRBJ2-5; 7 nucleotides align to TRBD2. The CDR3 is made up of 15 amino acids. Germline assignment: CDR1 DFQATT and CDR2 SNEGSKA (reference sequence). The J segment lost 2 bases and the V segment lost 3 bases, leaving 9 bases of the junction unmatched. This chain's CDR3 is CSASPKRGRQETQYF. For the CDR3, the DNA is TGCAGTGCTAGTCCCAAGCGGGGTCGACAAGAGACCCAGTACTTC.

This chain uses TRBV10-2 with TRBJ2-5; 8 positions match TRBD2. V trimming: 10 bases; J trimming: 6 bases; junction bases outside the gene matches: 16. Germline V gene sequence: CDR1 WSHSY, CDR2 SAAADI. The CDR3 runs 15 residues. The CDR3 is CATRADSGERKTQYF. The CDR3, as DNA: TGCGCCACCAGGGCGGATAGCGGGGAAAGGAAGACCCAGTACTTC.

The chain links TRBV6-5 to TRBJ1-1, with D possibly TRBD1 on 6 matching bases. Germline values: CDR1 MNHEY, CDR2 SVGAGI. The V gene lost 7 bases and the J gene lost 1 base, with 16 bases spanning the gap. The CDR3 sequence is 15 residues long. CDR3 DNA sequence: TGTGCCAGCATCCGCCGGGGCAGGGGGAACACTGAAGCTTTCTTT. Its protein is CASIRRGRGNTEAFF.

The chain is built from TRBV30 and TRBJ1-5, with D perhaps matching TRBD1 (5 bases). V lost 2 bases, J lost 0 bases, and 8 bases lay in between. The CDR3 has 14 residues. The germline V gene has CDR1 GTSNPN and CDR2 SVGIG (reference sequence). The CDR3 DNA sequence: TGTGCCTGGAGTCAGGGACTTAGCAATCAGCCCCAGCATTTT. Translation gives CAWSQGLSNQPQHF.

This rearrangement joins TRBV6-5 to TRBJ1-5; TRBD1 is a possible D gene (5 bases). This CDR3 has 13 residues. CDR1 is MNHEY, CDR2 SVGAGI, per germline. The ends were cut back, 6 bases at V and 2 bases at J, with 8 bases in the middle. This CDR3 is CASRLRGNQPQHF. CDR3 DNA: TGTGCCAGCAGGCTCAGGGGCAATCAGCCCCAGCATTTT.

The V call is TRBV19, the J call TRBJ1-5; D ambiguous. CDR1 is LNHDA and CDR2 is SQIVND in the germline V gene (reference sequence). The CDR3 consists of 16 residues. The ends were cut back, 1 base at V and 5 bases at J, with 15 bases in the middle. The CDR3 DNA reads TGTGCCAGTAGTATAGTCCAGGTAAGGTCGGATCAGCCCCAGCATTTT. Residues: CASSIVQVRSDQPQHF.

This clone was found once. This sequence joins TRBV6-5 and TRBJ1-2; D not certain. CDR3 length: 13 amino acids. Trimming removed 0 bases from V and 2 bases from J, with 4 bases in between. Germline V gene data show CDR1 as MNHEY and CDR2 as SVGAGI. CDR3 in DNA: TGTGCCAGCAGTTACTCACAAAACTATGGCTACACCTTC. Protein sequence: CASSYSQNYGYTF.

J is TRBJ2-1 and V is TRBV5-5, with 10 nucleotides matching TRBD2. CDR1 is SGHKS, CDR2 YYEKEE, per germline (reference sequence). CDR3 size: 16 residues. Germline trimming cut 6 bases from V and 6 bases from J; bases unmatched to any gene: 12. This chain's CDR3 is CASTGFRSGGPNEQFF. CDR3 DNA: TGTGCCAGCACCGGTTTTCGTAGCGGGGGGCCCAATGAGCAGTTCTTC.

The chain couples TRBV19 to TRBJ1-2; D not resolved. CDR3 size: 15 residues. Deletions cut 3 bases from V and 1 base from J, with 12 bases between. The germline gives CDR1 LNHDA, CDR2 SQIVND (reference sequence). The CDR3 DNA reads TGTGCCAGTAGTATGAGTCCCGAGCTTAACTATGGCTACACCTTC. As protein: CASSMSPELNYGYTF.

In its sample, this clone was seen many times. The J gene is TRBJ2-7, the V gene TRBV7-8; TRBD1 matches 9 bases. This CDR3 spans 18 amino acids. The germline CDR1 and CDR2 sequences are SGHVS and FQNEAQ. V lost 7 bases, J lost 3 bases, and 19 bases stayed unmatched. The CDR3 spells CASTPWALTGGKRYEQYF. Here the CDR3 DNA reads TGTGCCAGCACTCCTTGGGCCCTCACAGGGGGCAAACGCTACGAGCAGTACTTC.

This clone has just one count. The gene calls are TRBV6-6 and TRBJ1-5; D is unclear. Germline V lookup: CDR1 MNHNY, CDR2 SVGAGI (reference sequence). This CDR3 has 12 residues. Trimming cost V 6 bases and J 15 bases, with 18 bases left between them. The CDR3 is CASSFALGLPHF. The CDR3 region has the DNA TGTGCCAGCAGCTTCGCCCTTGGCCTCCCGCATTTT.

This chain connects TRBV6-6 to TRBJ1-1; 7 bases agree with TRBD1. This CDR3 has 15 residues. Germline loops: CDR1 MNHNY, CDR2 SVGAGI (reference sequence). The junction had 9 bases not matched to a gene; V was cut back by 0 bases and J by 8 bases. The CDR3 sequence is CASSYSRDSGSEAFF. CDR3 DNA sequence: TGTGCCAGCAGTTACTCGAGGGACAGCGGATCGGAAGCTTTCTTT.

The rearrangement joins TRBV7-2 to TRBJ2-1; D not resolved. Germline CDR1 and CDR2: SGHTA and FQGNSA. V lost 4 bases and J lost 4, with 17 bases in between. The CDR3 is 16 amino acids. CDR3 loop: CASSSNSLTDYNEQFF. The CDR3 DNA reads TGTGCCAGCAGCTCCAACAGCTTAACCGATTACAATGAGCAGTTCTTC.

About this clone: Other DNA sequences in this specimen translate into the identical CDR3. The CDR3 sequence is CASSLLYRGRGTEAFF. The CDR3 DNA sequence: TGTGCCAGCAGCCTATTATACAGGGGGCGGGGGACTGAAGCTTTCTTT. The chain has TRBV21-1 and TRBJ1-1; the table calls TRBD1, which could not be checked here. TRBV21-1 represents a pseudogene. This CDR3 is 16 amino acids long.

The rearrangement joins TRBV21-1 to TRBJ2-5; the D call of TRBD2 is as the table states it, not checked on the DNA. TRBV21-1 is a pseudogene. The CDR3 is 15 residues long. The CDR3 DNA follows: TGTGCCAGCAGCAAAGGACTAGGGGCCAAAGAGACCCAGTACTTC. Its protein is CASSKGLGAKETQYF.

The V gene is TRBV19, the J gene TRBJ1-1; a possible D gene is TRBD1 (5 bases). CDR1 and CDR2 from the germline V gene are LNHDA and SQIVND (reference sequence). The CDR3 is made up of 15 amino acids. V lost 7 bases, J lost 0 bases, and 15 bases lay in between. The CDR3 DNA sequence: TGTGCCAGTAAGGTGCCAGGGCTCATGAACACTGAAGCTTTCTTT. It specifies CASKVPGLMNTEAFF. Filled out from reference TRBV19 and TRBJ1-1, the complete variable domain reads DGGITQSPKYLFRKEGQNVTLSCEQNLNHDAMYWYRQDPGQGLRLIYYSQIVNDFQKGDIAEGYSVSREKKESFPLTVTSAQKNPTAFYLCASKVPGLMNTEAFFGQGTRLTVV.

The V call is TRBV5-1, the J call TRBJ2-2; a weak D match, TRBD1 (6 bases). Germline CDR1 and CDR2: SGHRS and YFSETQ. Trimming removed 0 bases from V and 1 base from J, with 7 bases in between. The CDR3 has 15 amino acids. CDR3 bases: TGCGCCAGCAGCTTGGGGGGACAGAACACCGGGGAGCTGTTTTTT. Translation gives CASSLGGQNTGELFF. The complete variable domain, with remaining parts taken from reference TRBV5-1 and TRBJ2-2, reads KAGVTQTPRYLIKTRGQQVTLSCSPISGHRSVSWYQQTPGQGLQFLFEYFSETQRNKGNFPGRFSGRQFSNSRSEMNVSTLELGDSALYLCASSLGGQNTGELFFGEGSRLTVL.

The chain combines TRBV7-2 with TRBJ2-1; 7 positions match TRBD2. The CDR3 has 17 amino acids. Germline CDR1 and CDR2: SGHTA and FQGNSA. The ends lost 2 bases at V and 0 bases at J; junction bases unmatched: 7. For the CDR3, the DNA is TGTGCCAGCAGCTTACAGGCTAGCGGTGTCTCCTACAATGAGCAGTTCTTC. This codes for CASSLQASGVSYNEQFF. Using reference TRBV7-2 and TRBJ2-1 for the parts outside the CDR3, the full variable domain is GAGVSQSPSNKVTEKGKDVELRCDPISGHTALYWYRQSLGQGLEFLIYFQGNSAPDKSGLPSDRFSAERTGGSVSTLTIQRTQQEDSAVYLCASSLQASGVSYNEQFFGPGTRLTVL.

This rearrangement joins TRBV5-1 to TRBJ1-1, with a tentative D call TRBD1 (6 bases). Germline loops: CDR1 SGHRS, CDR2 YFSETQ. With 7 bases removed from V and 1 base from J, the gap between germline ends came to 11 bases. This CDR3 is 13 amino acids long. Written as DNA, the CDR3 is TGCGCCAGCCGGACAGCCCCGAACACTGAAGCTTTCTTT. Translated: CASRTAPNTEAFF. Together with reference TRBV5-1 and TRBJ1-1, the CDR3 gives the full variable domain: KAGVTQTPRYLIKTRGQQVTLSCSPISGHRSVSWYQQTPGQGLQFLFEYFSETQRNKGNFPGRFSGRQFSNSRSEMNVSTLELGDSALYLCASRTAPNTEAFFGQGTRLTVV.

This clone turned up a few times. Other DNA sequences in the sample encode the same CDR3. This chain uses TRBV28 with TRBJ1-5; D possibly corresponds to TRBD1 (5 bases). Trimming removed 2 bases at V and 4 bases at J, with 12 bases between. The length of the CDR3 is 15 residues. The germline gives CDR1 MDHEN, CDR2 SYDVKM. The CDR3: CASSLTSGRNQPQHF. DNA for the CDR3: TGTGCCAGCAGTTTAACATCAGGGCGAAATCAGCCCCAGCATTTT.

The V and J genes are TRBV9 and TRBJ2-2; D is unclear. Trimming shortened V by 2 bases and J by 5 bases, and 10 bases separated the two germline ends. The CDR3 loop spans 14 amino acids. The V gene's germline CDR1 is SGDLS and CDR2 YYNGEE. CDR3 sequence: CASSVGLTTGELFF. The CDR3 DNA reads TGTGCCAGCAGCGTTGGGCTAACTACCGGGGAGCTGTTTTTT.

The J gene is TRBJ1-2, the V gene TRBV5-4; the match to TRBD1 covers 8 bases. The CDR3 runs 16 residues. The V gene end was trimmed by 5 bases and the J gene end by 2 bases; junction bases not matched to a gene: 11. Germline loops: CDR1 SGHNT, CDR2 YYREEE (reference sequence). DNA for the CDR3: TGTGCCAGCAGTCGACAGGGGCTCGGCAGAAACTATGGCTACACCTTC. Translation: CASSRQGLGRNYGYTF.